The entry below describes one TCR beta chain. This CDR3 is built from 13 residues. Germline V lookup: CDR1 SGHTA, CDR2 FQGNSA. Trimming took off 1 base at V and 10 bases at J, with 11 bases between the two ends. TCRdb analysed the PCR reads with MiXCR anew, one entry per CDR3 protein. The profile covers several thousand distinct CDR3 sequences, with around 28% appearing a single time and 35% to 45% taken by the ten largest. The data derive from a study of immune characterization of retroperitoneal liposarcoma. The sequenced material came from blood. This clonotype was sampled from a male donor with retroperitoneal liposarcoma. The rearrangement joins TRBV7-2 to TRBJ2-1, with a weak D call TRBD2 (6 bases). CDR3 protein: CASSLGFGSEQFF. Written as DNA, the CDR3 is TGTGCCAGCAGCTTAGGTTTCGGGAGCGAGCAGTTCTTC.